The 3 T cell receptor beta chains below come from one sample, sequenced in a study of T cell responses to AZD1222 COVID-19 vaccine. Clones were sequenced by immunoSEQ multiplex PCR, and TCRdb holds only the in-frame ones, with some missing. The sample contains tens of thousands of clones, about three quarters of which appear only once. The specimen was peripheral blood, collected on day 0 of AZD1222 vaccination. The receptors originated from an adult in good health.

CDR3 bases: TGCGCCAGCAGCCAAGATTACTCCGTCAATGAGCAGTTCTTC. This gives the protein CASSQDYSVNEQFF. V usage is TRBV4-1 and J usage is TRBJ2-1; D unresolved. Looked up from germline, CDR1 is MGHRA and CDR2 is YSYEKL. This CDR3 spans 14 amino acids. Between the trimmed V and J ends, which lost 0 bases and 6 bases, there was a span of 9 bases.

This chain uses TRBV5-8 with TRBJ1-1; 12 bases line up with TRBD1. V shed 4 bases and J 0 bases; nucleotides not matched to a gene: 4. Germline V gives CDR1 SGHTS, CDR2 YDEGEE. The CDR3 totals 16 residues. DNA for the CDR3: TGTGCCAGCAGCCGGGACAGGGGGCTCATGAACACTGAAGCTTTCTTT. Its translation is CASSRDRGLMNTEAFF.

The V and J genes are TRBV28 and TRBJ1-5; 10 nucleotides align to TRBD1. Germline CDR1 is MDHEN and CDR2 is SYDVKM. The ends lost 2 bases at V and 1 base at J; junction bases unmatched: 8. The CDR3 is 18 residues long. CDR3 nucleotides: TGTGCCAGCAGTTTAGAGACAGGGGGCCTTATAAGCAATCAGCCCCAGCATTTT. The encoded protein is CASSLETGGLISNQPQHF.